This is a list of T cell receptor beta chains from one sample in a study of shared clonotypes between healthy human individuals. Profiling relied on immunoSEQ multiplex PCR, and the TCRdb table lists in-frame clones only, not all of them. Of roughly 1.4 million clones detected, approximately 98.5% appear once; the ten largest clones hold approximately 0.38%. Sequencing was done on a sample of naive CD4+ T cells sorted from blood. The origin of the receptors is a man aged 30-40 years in good health. Each CDR3 is given with its conserved first and last residue. The D gene is left open where the match is weak. Where a row states a size, it is once, few, many or the class of an expanded clone; other rows omit it.

abundance	v_gene	j_gene	d_gene	CDR3aa	CDR3nt
.	TRBV2	TRBJ2-1	TRBD1	CASSRDRGHYNEQFF	TGTGCCAGCAGTCGGGACAGGGGACATTACAATGAGCAGTTCTTC
.	TRBV29-1	TRBJ2-3	.	CSVAGVADTQYF	TGCAGCGTTGCCGGGGTCGCAGATACGCAGTATTTT
.	TRBV30	TRBJ2-1	.	CASSWSYNEQFF	TGTGCTTCCAGTTGGTCCTACAATGAGCAGTTCTTC
.	TRBV9	TRBJ2-2	.	CASSVHQDGTGELFF	TGTGCCAGCAGCGTCCATCAGGACGGCACCGGGGAGCTGTTTTTT
.	TRBV29-1	TRBJ2-7	TRBD1	CSVGPGQGHEQYF	TGCAGCGTTGGGCCGGGACAGGGACACGAGCAGTACTTC
.	TRBV28	TRBJ2-7	.	CASSLGDGEQYF	TGTGCCAGCAGTTTAGGGGACGGCGAGCAGTACTTC
once	TRBV5-6	TRBJ2-1	TRBD1	CASSEGAGVLQVEQFF	TGTGCCAGCAGCGAGGGGGCGGGCGTTCTTCAAGTGGAGCAGTTCTTC
.	TRBV5-6	TRBJ1-2	TRBD1	CASSLLSTGGLNYGYTF	TGTGCCAGCAGCTTGCTCTCTACAGGGGGCTTGAACTATGGCTACACCTTC
.	TRBV5-1	TRBJ1-1	.	CASSGSVLNTEAFF	TGCGCCAGCAGCGGATCGGTCCTGAACACTGAAGCTTTCTTT
once	TRBV18	TRBJ1-1	.	CASSPQVGATMNTEAFF	TGTGCCAGCTCACCACAGGTGGGCGCAACGATGAACACTGAAGCTTTCTTT
.	TRBV19	TRBJ2-1	.	CASSIDYKRGAYNEQFF	TGTGCCAGTAGTATAGATTACAAACGGGGAGCCTACAATGAGCAGTTCTTC
.	TRBV7-2	TRBJ2-6	TRBD1	CASSLTGTAGSGANVLTF	TGTGCCAGCAGCTTGACGGGGACAGCTGGCTCTGGGGCCAACGTCCTGACTTTC
.	TRBV2	TRBJ2-7	.	CASSQTYFTYEQYF	TGTGCCAGCAGTCAGACTTACTTTACCTACGAGCAGTACTTC
few	TRBV5-1	TRBJ2-3	.	CASSLGSTDTQYF	TGCGCCAGCAGCTTGGGGAGCACAGATACGCAGTATTTT
.	TRBV14	TRBJ2-5	TRBD1	CASSQGGGETQYF	TGTGCCAGCAGCCAAGGAGGGGGCGAGACCCAGTACTTC
.	TRBV11-2	TRBJ2-1	.	CASSLGGFYLEQFF	TGTGCCAGCAGTTTAGGGGGGTTTTACTTAGAGCAGTTCTTC
.	TRBV2	TRBJ2-7	TRBD1	CASSRQGEQYF	TGTGCCAGCAGTAGACAGGGTGAGCAGTACTTC
.	TRBV2	TRBJ2-7	TRBD2	CASTNTGTTFEQYF	TGTGCCAGCACCAATACCGGGACTACCTTCGAGCAGTACTTC
.	TRBV19	TRBJ2-5	.	CASSNRLGEETQYF	TGTGCCAGTAGTAACCGACTAGGAGAAGAGACCCAGTACTTC
.	TRBV19	TRBJ1-5	TRBD1	CASSKDRVSQPQHF	TGTGCCAGTAGTAAGGACAGGGTGAGTCAGCCCCAGCATTTT
once	TRBV11-2	TRBJ2-7	.	CASSLALRIVHEQYF	TGTGCCAGCAGCTTAGCTTTAAGGATCGTCCACGAGCAGTACTTC
.	TRBV7-2	TRBJ2-1	TRBD2	CASSPLAGTRNEQFF	TGTGCCAGCAGCCCTCTAGCGGGTACAAGGAATGAGCAGTTCTTC
once	TRBV29-1	TRBJ2-5	TRBD1	CSVAGGTGGQETQYF	TGCAGCGTGGCTGGGGGGACAGGGGGCCAAGAGACCCAGTACTTC
.	TRBV28	TRBJ2-1	TRBD2	CASSKRDHYNEQFF	TGTGCCAGCAGTAAGCGGGATCACTACAATGAGCAGTTCTTC
.	TRBV5-4	TRBJ2-1	.	CASSKDGTSFNEQFF	TGTGCCAGCAGCAAGGACGGGACATCATTCAATGAGCAGTTCTTC
.	TRBV30	TRBJ2-2	.	CAWSKGSGPTGELFF	TGTGCCTGGAGTAAGGGATCGGGGCCCACCGGGGAGCTGTTTTTT
once	TRBV19	TRBJ2-7	.	CASSPFSGTGAYEQYF	TGTGCCAGTAGTCCTTTCTCCGGGACGGGAGCCTACGAGCAGTACTTC
.	TRBV15	TRBJ2-5	TRBD2	CATSYAPAGLGETQYF	TGTGCCACCAGCTACGCCCCAGCGGGGCTCGGGGAGACCCAGTACTTC
.	TRBV5-1	TRBJ2-7	.	CASSLGTYEQYF	TGCGCCAGCAGCTTGGGAACCTACGAGCAGTACTTC
.	TRBV11-2	TRBJ1-1	.	CASSTGPGNTEAFF	TGTGCCAGCAGCACCGGCCCGGGCAACACTGAAGCTTTCTTT
once	TRBV10-3	TRBJ2-1	TRBD1	CAISLGQGADNEQFF	TGTGCCATCAGCCTAGGACAGGGGGCGGACAATGAGCAGTTCTTC
.	TRBV6-5	TRBJ2-2	.	CASKLRLVSGELFF	TGTGCCAGCAAACTAAGACTAGTCTCCGGGGAGCTGTTTTTT
.	TRBV2	TRBJ2-7	.	CASREDSPYEQYF	TGTGCCAGCAGGGAGGACAGCCCCTACGAGCAGTACTTC
.	TRBV7-9	TRBJ2-7	.	CASSLTGGEQYF	TGTGCCAGCAGCTTAACGGGTGGCGAGCAGTACTTC
.	TRBV27	TRBJ1-1	.	CASSGLARTAFF	TGTGCCAGCAGTGGATTAGCAAGGACGGCTTTCTTT
.	TRBV5-1	TRBJ2-5	TRBD1	CASSWRQGAQETQYF	TGCGCCAGCAGCTGGAGACAGGGGGCTCAAGAGACCCAGTACTTC
.	TRBV6-5	TRBJ2-3	TRBD2	CASSYLAGGRGDTQYF	TGTGCCAGCAGTTACTTAGCGGGAGGTCGTGGGGATACGCAGTATTTT
.	TRBV29-1	TRBJ1-1	.	CSVEGQLNTEAFF	TGCAGCGTTGAAGGACAGCTGAACACTGAAGCTTTCTTT
.	TRBV6-5	TRBJ2-7	TRBD2	CASSLGTSGSYEQYF	TGTGCCAGCAGTTTAGGGACTAGCGGGAGCTACGAGCAGTACTTC
.	TRBV28	TRBJ1-5	.	CANSRGKQPQHF	TGTGCCAATTCGCGGGGAAAGCAGCCCCAGCATTTT